The 5 T cell receptor beta chains given below trace back to one sample, sequenced in a study of cytomegalovirus exposure and HLA in healthy donors. Amplification used 60 Vbeta primers and 13 Jbeta primers. Clones were read by immunoSEQ multiplex PCR, and TCRdb kept only the in-frame ones, dropping some. The top ten hold 3% to 5% of the sample, which has more than 95,000 clones, 74% seen once. Material: PBMCs. Source of these receptors: a man between 40 and 49 years old in good health and CMV-seropositive.

The chain employs TRBV28 and TRBJ2-3; the D gene is possibly TRBD2 (6 bases). Trimming took off 4 bases at V and 2 bases at J, with 13 bases between the two ends. In germline, CDR1 is MDHEN, CDR2 SYDVKM. The length of the CDR3 is 15 residues. CDR3 sequence (DNA): TGTGCCAGCAGTTCCTACGGGGGTACCACAGATACGCAGTATTTT. Its translation is CASSSYGGTTDTQYF.

The rearrangement uses TRBV2 and TRBJ2-7, with 8 bases matching TRBD2. Trimming at V came to 7 bases and at J to 4 bases, leaving 9 bases not matched to a gene. The CDR3 totals 14 residues. CDR1 is SNHLY, CDR2 FYNNEI, per germline. The CDR3 loop reads CASKESGGLYEQYF. The CDR3 bases are TGTGCCAGCAAGGAGAGCGGGGGCTTATACGAGCAGTACTTC.

The chain has TRBV19 and TRBJ2-7; 10 bases fit TRBD2. The V and J ends lost 5 bases and 3 bases, in that order; junction bases with no gene match: 10. The CDR3 is made up of 16 amino acids. Germline V gene lookup returns CDR1 LNHDA and CDR2 SQIVND (reference sequence). This CDR3 is CASSSPTSGNLYEQYF. For the CDR3, the DNA is TGTGCCAGTAGTTCACCAACTAGCGGGAACCTCTACGAGCAGTACTTC.

V is TRBV7-2 and J is TRBJ2-5, with TRBD1 matching over 8 bases. The CDR3 contains 15 residues. Germline assignment: CDR1 SGHTA and CDR2 FQGNSA. V was clipped by 1 base and J by 5 bases; unmatched bases: 6. The CDR3 DNA reads TGTGCCAGCAGCTTAGTTATCCAGGGGGCGGAGACCCAGTACTTC. Translation gives CASSLVIQGAETQYF. Together with reference TRBV7-2 and TRBJ2-5, the CDR3 gives the full variable domain: GAGVSQSPSNKVTEKGKDVELRCDPISGHTALYWYRQSLGQGLEFLIYFQGNSAPDKSGLPSDRFSAERTGGSVSTLTIQRTQQEDSAVYLCASSLVIQGAETQYFGPGTRLLVL.

In this sample, this clone turned up a few times. This chain connects TRBV4-1 to TRBJ2-4; perhaps TRBD2 as D (7 bases). This CDR3 comprises 15 residues. Trimming stripped 3 bases from V and 7 bases from J, with 16 bases between. Germline V CDR1 and CDR2: MGHRA, YSYEKL. In DNA form, the CDR3 reads TGCGCCAGCAGCCAGGGGGGGCCCCGCGTGAACATTCAGTACTTC. Its protein is CASSQGGPRVNIQYF.